These T cell receptor beta chains were read from a single sample in a study of blood T cell repertoires in COVID-19. Clones were sequenced by immunoSEQ multiplex PCR, and TCRdb holds only the in-frame ones, with some missing. The sample contains 100,000 to 150,000 clones, 70% to 80% of which appear only once. Sequences were obtained from peripheral blood. Source of these receptors: a human donor in a cohort sampled during active COVID-19. Both conserved end residues are trimmed from each CDR3. Fields, in order: clone size, J gene, V gene, CDR3 protein. A row's size may be missing; if present it is once, few, many or a size class.

many,TRBJ2-3,TRBV7-9,ASSFRSGGTDTQY
once,TRBJ1-6,TRBV2,ASRTRGPTNSPLH
once,TRBJ2-1,TRBV5-4,ASSLFSGGPRNEQF
NA,TRBJ2-7,TRBV7-2,ASSPYLTSSGDYEQY
NA,TRBJ2-1,TRBV27,ASRGLADNEQF
NA,TRBJ2-6,TRBV10-1,ASSVNRKCSGANVLT
NA,TRBJ2-7,TRBV6-6,ASSYSPEQY
once,TRBJ2-3,TRBV24-1,ATGSGGAGVLTDTQY
NA,TRBJ2-1,TRBV18,ASSPPGTGDREQF
NA,TRBJ2-7,TRBV2,ASHPDMWSVNSYEQY
once,TRBJ1-2,TRBV28,ASSFQGNYGYT
NA,TRBJ1-1,TRBV4-3,ASSQAGRGLMNTEAF
NA,TRBJ1-1,TRBV9,ASSAGTGVYTEAF
NA,TRBJ1-4,TRBV5-4,ASSSSQGDNEKLF
NA,TRBJ2-2,TRBV19,ASSQQGTNTGELF
NA,TRBJ1-6,TRBV2,ASSNRGPRSPLH
NA,TRBJ1-1,TRBV7-2,ASSLGGVIDTEAF
NA,TRBJ1-6,TRBV6-5,ASSYQGRESPLH
NA,TRBJ2-4,TRBV28,ASSLDRGLTLAKNIQY
NA,TRBJ2-2,TRBV11-3,ASSLAMAGVGLNTGELF
NA,TRBJ2-1,TRBV27,ASRGREEHEQF
NA,TRBJ2-7,TRBV9,ASSAGDRGQYEQY
NA,TRBJ2-5,TRBV2,ASTQSGSYQETQY
NA,TRBJ1-1,TRBV5-1,ASSLAGNTEAF
NA,TRBJ2-7,TRBV29-1,SVGDTSYEQY
NA,TRBJ2-3,TRBV28,ASITPRGTDTQY
NA,TRBJ1-1,TRBV18,ASSPLQGRGTEAF
NA,TRBJ2-2,TRBV11-3,ASSPEGLAGKTGELF
NA,TRBJ1-1,TRBV5-1,ASKFVENTEAF
NA,TRBJ2-7,TRBV6-4,ASSVPQREGLEHEQY
NA,TRBJ1-1,TRBV18,ASSPKGRQNTEAF
NA,TRBJ1-3,TRBV7-2,ASSFGTGSGNTIY
once,TRBJ1-4,TRBV20-1,SASDGREKLF
NA,TRBJ2-3,TRBV11-2,ASSLVSVVDTQY
NA,TRBJ2-7,TRBV19,ASSISGRGSYEQY
NA,TRBJ1-4,TRBV30,AWGRGLPYEKLF
NA,TRBJ2-1,TRBV30,AWAGTSGGGRGGEQF
NA,TRBJ2-3,TRBV7-3,ASSSGGSSTDTQY
NA,TRBJ1-5,TRBV5-1,ASSFRGGNQPQH
NA,TRBJ2-5,TRBV2,ASGASGEETQY